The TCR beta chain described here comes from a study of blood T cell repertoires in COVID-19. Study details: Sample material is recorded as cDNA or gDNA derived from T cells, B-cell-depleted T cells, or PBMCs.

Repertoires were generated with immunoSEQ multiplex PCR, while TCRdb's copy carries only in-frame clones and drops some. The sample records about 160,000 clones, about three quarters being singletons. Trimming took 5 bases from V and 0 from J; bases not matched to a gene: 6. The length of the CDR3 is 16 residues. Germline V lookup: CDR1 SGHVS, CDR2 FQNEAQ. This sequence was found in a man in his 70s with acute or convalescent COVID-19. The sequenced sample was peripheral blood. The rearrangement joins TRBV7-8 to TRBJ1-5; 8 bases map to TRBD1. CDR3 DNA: TGTGCCAGCAGCCAACCGGGACAGGTTAGCAATCAGCCCCAGCATTTT. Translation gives CASSQPGQVSNQPQHF.